The present TCR beta chain was sequenced within a study of monozygotic twins with inflammatory bowel disease. TCRdb reworked the 5' RACE reads into one entry per CDR3 protein, no DNA. The table for this sample gives 300,000 to 400,000 distinct CDR3 sequences. Germline V gene lookup returns CDR1 SGDLS and CDR2 YYNGEE. The CDR3 sequence is 15 residues long. Sequencing was carried out using blood. The clonotype was recovered from a human donor with ulcerative colitis or Crohn's disease, or a healthy co-twin of an affected twin (not recorded which). The J gene is TRBJ2-1, the V gene TRBV9; TCRdb reports TRBD2, a call that lacks DNA to check it against. The CDR3 sequence: CASRRSGRADNEQFF. Together with reference TRBV9 and TRBJ2-1, the CDR3 gives the full variable domain: DSGVTQTPKHLITATGQRVTLRCSPRSGDLSVYWYQQSLDQGLQFLIQYYNGEERAKGNILERFSAQQFPDLHSELNLSSLELGDSALYFCASRRSGRADNEQFFGPGTRLTVL.